The 23 T cell receptor beta chains listed next were all sequenced from one sample in a study of CD8 T cells in ankylosing spondylitis. TCRdb reanalysed the 5' RACE reads using MiXCR and keeps one entry per CDR3 protein. This sample has fewer than 250,000 distinct CDR3 sequences, with 8% to 11% found just once. Sequencing used blood, either unsorted or a sorted T cell fraction (not recorded which). These receptors all stem from a male donor with ankylosing spondylitis or in good health (not recorded which).

This clonotype was observed at least ten times. The chain couples TRBV3-1 to TRBJ1-2, with D perhaps matching TRBD1 (5 bases). V was clipped by 2 bases and J by 6 bases, with 13 bases between them. The CDR3 has 14 residues. The germline V gene encodes CDR1 LGHDT and CDR2 YNNKEL (reference sequence). CDR3: CASSQPGRKDGYTF. CDR3 bases: TGTGCCAGCAGCCAACCAGGGAGGAAGGATGGCTACACCTTC.

Only a few counts were recorded for this clonotype. The J gene is TRBJ2-7, the V gene TRBV30; D remains unclear. Germline lookup yields CDR1 GTSNPN and CDR2 SVGIG (reference sequence). CDR3 length: 13 amino acids. Trimming pared 6 bases from V and 0 bases from J, leaving 12 bases between. This CDR3 is CACHPGSSYEQYF. Here the CDR3 DNA reads TGTGCCTGCCACCCGGGCAGCTCCTACGAGCAGTACTTC.

This clonotype was seen many times. CDR3: CASSLRDSGRARNEQFF. The CDR3 DNA sequence: TGCGCCAGCAGCCTCCGCGATAGCGGGAGGGCCCGAAATGAGCAGTTCTTC. The genes are TRBV5-1 and TRBJ2-1; TRBD2 agrees at 11 bases. V gave up 4 bases and J gave up 7 bases; unmatched junction bases: 13. CDR1 and CDR2 (germline): SGHRS, YFSETQ. The CDR3 sequence is 17 residues long. The full variable domain, its missing parts supplied by reference TRBV5-1 and TRBJ2-1, is KAGVTQTPRYLIKTRGQQVTLSCSPISGHRSVSWYQQTPGQGLQFLFEYFSETQRNKGNFPGRFSGRQFSNSRSEMNVSTLELGDSALYLCASSLRDSGRARNEQFFGPGTRLTVL.

V gene TRBV7-8 combines with J gene TRBJ2-1, with a tentative D call TRBD1 (6 bases). This CDR3 contains 11 residues. Between the trimmed V and J ends, which lost 8 bases and 7 bases, there was a span of 9 bases. Germline lookup yields CDR1 SGHVS and CDR2 FQNEAQ. In DNA, the CDR3 is TGTGCCAGCGGAACAGGGAATGAGCAGTTCTTC. This gives the protein CASGTGNEQFF.

This clonotype was seen ten or more times. The chain combines TRBV20-1 with TRBJ2-4; 12 positions agree with TRBD1. The CDR3 extends over 15 amino acids. Germline V CDR1 and CDR2: DFQATT, SNEGSKA (reference sequence). With 3 bases clipped from V and 5 bases from J, the junction kept 5 bases outside the gene matches. Here the CDR3 DNA reads TGCAGTGCTAGTAGGGACAGGGGGCTAGAAAACATTCAGTACTTC. Translating it yields CSASRDRGLENIQYF.

This clonotype showed up many times. The chain links TRBV5-1 to TRBJ2-3, with D hard to call. Germline-derived CDR1 and CDR2 are SGHRS and YFSETQ. This CDR3 is built from 14 residues. Trimming stripped 4 bases from V and 2 bases from J, with 11 bases between. This chain's CDR3 is CASSPYTNTDTQYF. CDR3 sequence (DNA): TGCGCCAGCAGCCCTTACACCAACACAGATACGCAGTATTTT. Variable domain in full (rest from reference TRBV5-1 and TRBJ2-3): KAGVTQTPRYLIKTRGQQVTLSCSPISGHRSVSWYQQTPGQGLQFLFEYFSETQRNKGNFPGRFSGRQFSNSRSEMNVSTLELGDSALYLCASSPYTNTDTQYFGPGTRLTVL.

This clonotype was detected many times. This sequence joins TRBV12-3 or TRBV12-4 and TRBJ2-3, with TRBD1 matching 7 bases. The CDR3 has 15 residues. V lost 6 bases to trimming and J lost 0 bases; unmatched junction nucleotides: 6. CDR3 DNA sequence: TGTGCCAGCAGACCCAAACAGGGGAGCACAGATACGCAGTATTTT. Amino acids: CASRPKQGSTDTQYF.

In regard to this clonotype: One end of the junction is discordant with germline, which a read error may explain. The J gene is TRBJ2-2, the V gene TRBV12-5; the match to TRBD2 covers 16 bases. The CDR3 is 17 residues long. Germline assignment: CDR1 LGHNT and CDR2 FRNRAP. The CDR3 DNA follows: TGTGCTAGTGGTTTGGTCGGGACTAGCGGGAGGGCCGGGAAGCTGTTTTTT. This encodes CASGLVGTSGRAGKLFF. The complete variable domain, with remaining parts taken from reference TRBV12-5 and TRBJ2-2, reads DARVTQTPRHKVTEMGQEVTMRCQPILGHNTVFWYRQTMMQGLELLAYFRNRAPLDDSGMPKDRFSAEMPDATLATLKIQPSEPRDSAVYFCASGLVGTSGRAGKLFFGEGSRLTVL.

This clonotype came up a few times. The chain uses TRBV7-9 and TRBJ1-1; D unresolved. Germline V lookup: CDR1 SEHNR, CDR2 FQNEAQ (reference sequence). The CDR3 is made up of 17 amino acids. Between the trimmed V and J ends, which lost 1 base and 7 bases, there was a span of 22 bases. CDR3 bases: TGTGCCAGCAGCTTAGGGGGAGGGAGACCCAAAACTTATGAAGCTTTCTTT. This codes for CASSLGGGRPKTYEAFF.

Only a few counts were recorded for this clonotype. This rearrangement joins TRBV20-1 to TRBJ2-7; D possibly matches TRBD1 or TRBD2 (6 bases each). The CDR3 sequence is 12 residues long. CDR1 and CDR2 (germline): DFQATT, SNEGSKA (reference sequence). CDR3 sequence: CRRRGLLGEQYF. DNA for the CDR3: TGCAGGCGCAGGGGACTTTTGGGGGAGCAGTACTTC.

The J gene is TRBJ1-1, the V gene TRBV6-1; a possible D gene is TRBD1 (5 bases). CDR1 and CDR2 (germline): MNHNS, SASEGT. The germline V and J ends were trimmed by 3 bases and 8 bases, with 10 bases remaining between them. The CDR3 consists of 12 residues. As DNA, the CDR3 is TGTGCCAGCAGTGAGAGGGACGGGGAAGCTTTCTTT. As protein: CASSERDGEAFF.

This chain joins TRBV11-3 and TRBJ2-7; a weak D match, TRBD1 (6 bases). Per germline, CDR1 SGHNT and CDR2 YENEEA. The CDR3 spans 13 residues. Trimming stripped 4 bases from V and 7 bases from J, with 14 bases between. CDR3 bases: TGTGCCAGCAGCTCGACAGGAGTCGAGGAGCAGTACTTC. Translated, it gives CASSSTGVEEQYF.

This clonotype was counted many times. The CDR3 nucleotides are TGTGCCATCAGCGTCAGCAAAAACATTCAGTACTTC. This codes for CAISVSKNIQYF. The genes are TRBV10-3 and TRBJ2-4, with no clear D. Germline lookup yields CDR1 ENHRY and CDR2 SYGVKD. The CDR3 has 12 residues. With 6 bases removed from V and 3 bases from J, the gap between germline ends came to 6 bases.

The table lists this clonotype with a few counts. V usage is TRBV11-3 and J usage is TRBJ2-5; D is possibly TRBD2 (5 bases). CDR1 is SGHNT and CDR2 is YENEEA in the germline V gene. Trimming took 1 base from V and 7 from J, leaving 7 bases between them. The length of the CDR3 is 12 residues. The DNA of the CDR3 is TGTGCCAGCAGCTTAGTCAGCGGGACCCAGTACTTC. Encoded protein: CASSLVSGTQYF.

Ten or more counts support this clonotype. This chain uses TRBV7-2 with TRBJ1-1, with D possibly being TRBD1 (5 bases). The CDR3 is made up of 13 amino acids. The germline V gene has CDR1 SGHTA and CDR2 FQGNSA. Trimming cost V 5 bases and J 7 bases, with 14 bases left between them. This CDR3 is CASSTGPLGEAFF. CDR3 nucleotides: TGTGCCAGCAGCACGGGACCGTTGGGTGAAGCTTTCTTT.

This clonotype was counted only a few times. CDR3 in DNA: TGCAGTGCTAGGGACCCGGGGGCGAATCAGCCCCAGCATTTT. It encodes CSARDPGANQPQHF. The genes are TRBV20-1 and TRBJ1-5; a possible D gene is TRBD1 (6 bases). Per germline, CDR1 DFQATT and CDR2 SNEGSKA (reference sequence). CDR3 length: 14 residues. Trimming shortened V by 3 bases and J by 4 bases, and 13 bases separated the two germline ends.

This clonotype was seen more than once but under ten times. The genes are TRBV2 and TRBJ2-5, with D tentatively TRBD2 (7 bases). The CDR3 runs to 17 residues. Trimming left V 11 bases short and J 4 bases short, with 29 bases between. Germline assignment: CDR1 SNHLY and CDR2 FYNNEI. CDR3 in amino acids: CAGTRAEGGADRETQYF. In DNA, the CDR3 is TGTGCCGGAACTCGAGCTGAGGGGGGGGCCGATAGAGAGACCCAGTACTTC.

This clonotype has at least ten counts. The chain joins TRBV6-1 to TRBJ1-2; no clear D gene. Germline V CDR1 and CDR2: MNHNS, SASEGT. Trimming took 7 bases from V and 7 from J, leaving 19 bases between them. This CDR3 has 14 residues. The CDR3: CASTPRRVDGGYTF. The CDR3 DNA sequence: TGTGCCAGCACCCCCCGGAGGGTGGATGGTGGCTACACCTTC.

In its sample, this clonotype was seen many times. V usage is TRBV27 and J usage is TRBJ1-4, with D unresolved. The CDR3 is 14 residues long. The V end was cut by 0 bases, the J end by 7 bases, with 9 bases between. The V gene's germline CDR1 is MNHEY and CDR2 SMNVEV (reference sequence). The CDR3 DNA reads TGTGCCAGCAGTTTATCGCGGTGGCGTGAAAAACTGTTTTTT. Its translation is CASSLSRWREKLFF.

This clonotype showed up many times. V is TRBV3-1 and J is TRBJ1-5, with D possibly matching TRBD1 (5 bases). V shed 1 base and J shed 6 bases, with 16 bases lying between them. The CDR3 is 16 amino acids. The V gene's germline CDR1 is LGHDT and CDR2 YNNKEL (reference sequence). The CDR3 DNA reads as TGTGCCAGCAGCCAAGGAGGAGGGGCGGGCTCTCAGCCCCAGCATTTT. It specifies CASSQGGGAGSQPQHF.

Regarding this clonotype: A much larger clone is a single base away; this may be a read error. The rearrangement joins TRBV6-5 to TRBJ1-2; D gene ambiguous. Germline V CDR1 and CDR2: MNHEY, SVGAGI. The CDR3 has 15 amino acids. The CDR3 nucleotides are TGTGCCAGCAGTTACTTGCTCACCTCCAACTATGCCTACACCTTC. Translation gives CASSYLLTSNYAYTF.

Regarding this clonotype: An end of the junction does not agree with germline; a read error may underlie this. The rearrangement links TRBV5-6 to TRBJ1-2; 7 bases match TRBD1. CDR3 length: 13 residues. Per the germline V gene, CDR1 is SGHDT and CDR2 is YYEEEE. This CDR3 is CASTLGTAYGYTF. As DNA, the CDR3 is TGTGCCAGCACCTTGGGGACAGCCTATGGCTACACCTTC.

A few counts support this clonotype. The chain carries TRBV2 and TRBJ1-1; D not resolved. The CDR3 is 14 amino acids. From germline, CDR1 is SNHLY and CDR2 FYNNEI. The V gene lost 4 bases and the J gene lost 0 bases, with 9 bases spanning the gap. The CDR3 sequence is CASSARRLNTEAFF. The CDR3 nucleotides are TGTGCCAGCAGTGCCCGCCGGCTGAACACTGAAGCTTTCTTT.